This T cell receptor beta chain was sequenced during a study of T cell changes during pregnancy in multiple sclerosis. Profiled with immunoSEQ multiplex PCR; TCRdb holds only in-frame clones, not every one. The sample shows 40,000 to 45,000 clones, roughly nine tenths of them seen only once. Trimming took 1 base from V and 7 from J; bases not matched to a gene: 8. This CDR3 is 16 amino acids long. Germline V gives CDR1 LGHNA, CDR2 YNFKEQ. This sequence originates from a female donor with multiple sclerosis, enrolled in a pregnancy study. The source material was CD4+ T cells from peripheral blood mononuclear cells, sampled after pregnancy. The chain recombines TRBV4-2 with TRBJ2-1, with 9 bases lining up with TRBD2. The CDR3 nucleotides are TGTGCCAGCAGCCAAGCTGGCGGGGGGGCCGGGAATGAGCAGTTCTTC. This translates into CASSQAGGGAGNEQFF.